This T cell receptor beta chain originates from a study of blood T cell repertoires in COVID-19. Some clones are missing from TCRdb's copy, which holds only in-frame ones; the method was immunoSEQ multiplex PCR. The repertoire holds some 70,000 clones, with approximately 86% as singletons. CDR1 is LGHNA and CDR2 is YNFKEQ in the germline V gene. V trimming: 1 base; J trimming: 13 bases; junction bases outside the gene matches: 8. The CDR3 totals 15 residues. The TCR originated in a man aged 45-60 years with active COVID-19. V is TRBV4-2 and J is TRBJ2-2, with 11 bases fitting TRBD1. Input material: peripheral blood. CDR3 sequence: CASSQGTGGPMMLFF. In DNA form, the CDR3 reads TGTGCCAGCAGCCAAGGGACAGGGGGCCCCATGATGCTGTTTTTT.